These 2 T cell receptor beta chains originate from one sample sequenced in a study of T cells in Graves' hyperthyroidism and ophthalmopathy. Authors of the study amplified TCR beta CDR3 regions from RNA transcripts. HTBI primers were the set used in a first-round RT-PCR of the TCR CDR3. TCRdb independently ran MiXCR on the multiplex PCR reads; one entry per CDR3 protein. Among 490,000 or so distinct CDR3 sequences listed, 15% to 20% were seen once. The source material was blood. The receptors were sampled from a woman in her twenties or thirties with Graves' ophthalmopathy.

This clonotype was counted many times. The chain carries TRBV3-1 and TRBJ2-7; no firm D call. The CDR3 extends over 13 amino acids. The germline V and J ends were trimmed by 1 base and 3 bases, with 7 bases remaining between them. Germline V gene data show CDR1 as LGHDT and CDR2 as YNNKEL (reference sequence). Written as DNA, the CDR3 is TGTGCCAGCAGCCAAGTTGTGGGCTACGAGCAGTACTTC. It translates to CASSQVVGYEQYF.

This clonotype was recorded at least ten times. V is TRBV9 and J is TRBJ2-1; D assignment may be TRBD1 or TRBD2 (5 bases each). Trimming stripped 3 bases from V and 0 bases from J, with 13 bases between. This CDR3 comprises 16 residues. CDR1 and CDR2 (germline): SGDLS, YYNGEE. In DNA, the CDR3 is TGTGCCAGCAGCGAGGGTGACGGGGCCTCCTACAATGAGCAGTTCTTC. Protein: CASSEGDGASYNEQFF.